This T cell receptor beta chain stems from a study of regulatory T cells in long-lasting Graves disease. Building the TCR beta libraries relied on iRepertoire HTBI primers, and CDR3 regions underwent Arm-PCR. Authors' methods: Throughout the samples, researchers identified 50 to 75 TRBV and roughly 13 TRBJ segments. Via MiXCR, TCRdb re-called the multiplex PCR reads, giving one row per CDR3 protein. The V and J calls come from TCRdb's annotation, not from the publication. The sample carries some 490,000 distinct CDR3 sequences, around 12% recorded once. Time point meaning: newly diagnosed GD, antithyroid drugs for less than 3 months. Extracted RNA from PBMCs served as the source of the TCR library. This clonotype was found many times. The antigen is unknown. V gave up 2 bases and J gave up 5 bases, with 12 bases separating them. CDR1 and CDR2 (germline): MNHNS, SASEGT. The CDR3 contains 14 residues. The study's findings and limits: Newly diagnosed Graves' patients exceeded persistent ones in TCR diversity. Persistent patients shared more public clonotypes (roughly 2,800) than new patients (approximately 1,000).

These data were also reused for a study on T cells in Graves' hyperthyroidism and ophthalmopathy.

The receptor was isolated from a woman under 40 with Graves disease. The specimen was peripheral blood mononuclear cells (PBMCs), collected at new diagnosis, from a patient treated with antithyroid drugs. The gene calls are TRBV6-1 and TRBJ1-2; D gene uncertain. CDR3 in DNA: TGTGCCAGCAGTGAAATGGCCCGTAGTTATGGCTACACCTTC. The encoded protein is CASSEMARSYGYTF.